This entry describes one T cell receptor beta chain. Its antigen is unidentified. Germline CDR1 is LGHNA and CDR2 is YSLEER. With 4 bases clipped from V and 0 bases from J, the junction kept 7 bases outside the gene matches. The CDR3 runs 18 residues. This specimen belongs to a study of T cell repertoires in cytomegalovirus infection. Study at large: Public TCR beta signatures indicated both CMV infection and matching HLA type.

TCRdb reprocessed the reads via MiXCR and lists one record per CDR3 protein. The table includes about 770,000 distinct CDR3 sequences, about 29% detected once. The specimen was cultured CD8+ T cells from PBMCs, collected from culture after CMV antigen stimulation. The chain has TRBV4-3 and TRBJ2-3; the match to TRBD2 covers 13 bases. The receptor was derived from a human donor in good health (CMV status not recorded). Some clones in this sample may be carry-over from other donors' samples. CDR3 residues: CASSPGLAGRASTDTQYF. Here the CDR3 DNA reads TGCGCCAGCAGCCCGGGACTAGCGGGGAGAGCTAGCACAGATACGCAGTATTTT.